A selection of T cell receptor beta chains follows, all from one sample in a study of blood T cell repertoires in COVID-19. Some clones are missing from TCRdb's copy, which holds only in-frame ones; the method was immunoSEQ multiplex PCR. In the table there are 55,000 to 75,000 clones, over 85% of which are singletons. What was sequenced was peripheral blood. These receptors were obtained from a man in his 60s with acute or convalescent COVID-19. Each CDR3 is given without its conserved first and last residue. Some rows have no size entry. The others give once, few or many, or a class for an expanded clone.

clone_size v_call cdr3_aa
NA TRBV2 ASSLGHGLQQY
NA TRBV12-3/TRBV12-4 ASSESPGELF
NA TRBV3-1/TRBV3-2 ASSPGQGRTGELF
NA TRBV19 ASSARHAARDIQY
NA TRBV2 ASSANGPQH
NA TRBV3-1/TRBV3-2 ASSQEVLNTDTQF
NA TRBV7-9 ASRKNRNTEAF
NA TRBV6-5 ASSNTGPYGYT
NA TRBV5-1 ASSFVAGGSYNEQF
once TRBV5-4 ASSLRGVNTGELF
NA TRBV6-6 ASTGQGLNQPQH
NA TRBV19 ASSRGAVNNQPQH
NA TRBV2 ASSGQGPGNSGNTIY
NA TRBV4-1 ASSQDRGGLWGTEAF
NA TRBV6-6 ASSYSAGRGYT
NA TRBV6-1 ASSDMGLSNEKLF
NA TRBV28 ASSFSMEGVTEAF
NA TRBV5-8 ASSPGTSGSTDTQY